This T cell receptor (beta chain) was profiled in a study of T cells after yellow fever vaccination. Study-wide results and limits: A small proportion of clonotypes was detected in both the CD4 and CD8 compartments. Researchers cautioned that FACS-sorted repertoires could harbor abundant clonotypes contaminating from the bulk population.

Looked up from germline, CDR1 is SGHTA and CDR2 is FQGNSA. The V end was cut by 4 bases, the J end by 4 bases, with 13 bases between. This CDR3 region has 14 residues. With respect to this clonotype: What it recognizes is unknown.

TCRdb reprocessed the 5' RACE reads via MiXCR and lists one record per CDR3 protein. Of around 600,000 distinct CDR3 sequences in the sample, roughly an eighth were seen once. The J gene is TRBJ2-5, the V gene TRBV7-2; D is uncertain. The sample in question was PBMCs, obtained on the day of the yellow fever booster vaccination. This clonotype originated in a man under 40 who received the YFV17D yellow fever vaccine. The CDR3 DNA sequence: TGTGCCAGCAGCTATGAGTGGAGTGCAGAGACCCAGTACTTC. Translating gives CASSYEWSAETQYF. The complete variable domain, with remaining parts taken from reference TRBV7-2 and TRBJ2-5, reads GAGVSQSPSNKVTEKGKDVELRCDPISGHTALYWYRQSLGQGLEFLIYFQGNSAPDKSGLPSDRFSAERTGGSVSTLTIQRTQQEDSAVYLCASSYEWSAETQYFGPGTRLLVL.